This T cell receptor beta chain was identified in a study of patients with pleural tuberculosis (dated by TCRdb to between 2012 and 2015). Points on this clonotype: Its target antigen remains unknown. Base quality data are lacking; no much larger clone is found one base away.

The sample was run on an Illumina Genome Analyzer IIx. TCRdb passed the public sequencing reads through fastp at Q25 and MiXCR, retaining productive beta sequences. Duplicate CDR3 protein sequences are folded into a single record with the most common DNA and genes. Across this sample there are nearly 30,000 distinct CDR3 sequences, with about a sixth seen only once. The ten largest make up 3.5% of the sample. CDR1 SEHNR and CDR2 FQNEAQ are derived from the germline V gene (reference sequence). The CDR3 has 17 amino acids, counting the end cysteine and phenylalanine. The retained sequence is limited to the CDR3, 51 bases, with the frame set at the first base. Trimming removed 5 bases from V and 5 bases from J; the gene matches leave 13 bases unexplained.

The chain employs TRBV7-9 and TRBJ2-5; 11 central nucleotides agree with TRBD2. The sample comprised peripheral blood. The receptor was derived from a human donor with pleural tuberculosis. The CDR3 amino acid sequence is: CASSPLMPGLAEETQYF. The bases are TGTGCCAGCAGCCCACTCATGCCGGGACTAGCGGAGGAGACCCAGTACTTC.